This TCR beta chain was observed in a study of CD8+CD57+ T cells in acquired aplastic anemia. About the research overall: When averaged, DNA from sorted CD4+ and CD8+ cells came to around 3.1 ug. Study-level results: More than 25 was the count of CD8+ CDR3 sequences that patients shared with controls.

To note about this clonotype: Its antigen is unknown.

Patients included in sequencing had previously demonstrated CD8+CD57+ cell expansion by flow cytometry. All patients had severe acquired aplastic anemia. When blood sampling took place, the patients had received no therapy. CDR1 and CDR2 (germline): KGHDR, SFDVKD. Between the trimmed V and J ends, which lost 1 base and 15 bases, there was a span of 12 bases. This CDR3 contains 12 residues. TCR beta VDJ and CDR3 profiles were obtained from a genomic DNA template. TCRdb itself ran the reads through MiXCR, one entry per CDR3 protein. The table records around 170,000 distinct CDR3 sequences, roughly half of them present only once.

The specimen sequenced was sorted CD4+, CD8+, or CD8+CD57+ T cells (not recorded which) from PBMCs. V and J are TRBV24-1 and TRBJ1-5; D call uncertain. The source of this sequence is a human donor with aplastic anemia. CDR3 sequence reads: CATSDFGQVLHF. For the CDR3, the DNA is TGTGCCACCAGTGATTTCGGTCAGGTTTTGCATTTT.